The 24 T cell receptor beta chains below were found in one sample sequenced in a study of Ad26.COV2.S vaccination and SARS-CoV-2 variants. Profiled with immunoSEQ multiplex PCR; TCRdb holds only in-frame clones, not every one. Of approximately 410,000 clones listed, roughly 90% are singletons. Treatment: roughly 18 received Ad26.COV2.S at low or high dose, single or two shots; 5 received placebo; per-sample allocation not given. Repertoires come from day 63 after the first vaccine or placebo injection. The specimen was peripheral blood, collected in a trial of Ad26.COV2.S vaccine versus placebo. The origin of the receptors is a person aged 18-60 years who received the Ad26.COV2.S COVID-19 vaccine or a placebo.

In DNA, the CDR3 is TGTGCCTGGAGTGTTACCATTTCTAACTATGGCTACACCTTC. Protein product: CAWSVTISNYGYTF. The chain uses TRBV30 and TRBJ1-2; D is uncertain. Germline V lookup: CDR1 GTSNPN, CDR2 SVGIG (reference sequence). The CDR3 sequence is 14 residues long. V was shortened by 0 bases and J by 0 bases, with 8 bases between the two germline ends.

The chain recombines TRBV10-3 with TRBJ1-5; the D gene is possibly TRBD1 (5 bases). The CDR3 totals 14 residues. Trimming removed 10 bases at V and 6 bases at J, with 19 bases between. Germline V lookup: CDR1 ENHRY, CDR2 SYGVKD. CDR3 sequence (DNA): TGTGCCACTTGGGTCGGGGGATCAGGTCAGCCCCAGCATTTT. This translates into CATWVGGSGQPQHF.

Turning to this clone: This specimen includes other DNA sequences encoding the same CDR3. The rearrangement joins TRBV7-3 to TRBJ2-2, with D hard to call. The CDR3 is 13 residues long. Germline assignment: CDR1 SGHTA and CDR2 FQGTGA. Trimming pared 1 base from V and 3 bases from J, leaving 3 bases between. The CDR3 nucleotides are TGTGCCAGCAGCTTAAGTGACACCGGGGAGCTGTTTTTT. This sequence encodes CASSLSDTGELFF.

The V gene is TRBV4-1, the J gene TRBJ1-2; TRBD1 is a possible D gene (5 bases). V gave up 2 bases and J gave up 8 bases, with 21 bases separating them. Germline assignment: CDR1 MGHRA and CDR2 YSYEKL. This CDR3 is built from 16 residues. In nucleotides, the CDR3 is TGCGCCAGCAGCCAACCCAACACAGGTGGTAGAAAAGGCTACACCTTC. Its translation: CASSQPNTGGRKGYTF.

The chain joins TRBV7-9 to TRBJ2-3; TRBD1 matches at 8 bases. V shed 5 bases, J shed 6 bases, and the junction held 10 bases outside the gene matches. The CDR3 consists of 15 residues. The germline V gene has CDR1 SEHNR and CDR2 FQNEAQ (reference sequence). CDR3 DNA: TGTGCCAGCAGCCGACAGACGACAGGGGTCGATACGCAGTATTTT. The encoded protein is CASSRQTTGVDTQYF.

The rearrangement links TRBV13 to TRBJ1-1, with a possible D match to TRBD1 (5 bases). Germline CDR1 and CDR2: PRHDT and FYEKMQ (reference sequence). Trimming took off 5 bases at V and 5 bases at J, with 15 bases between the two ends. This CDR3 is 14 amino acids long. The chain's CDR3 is CASSLAGLKTEAFF. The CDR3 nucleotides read TGTGCCAGCAGCCTGGCGGGGCTCAAAACTGAAGCTTTCTTT.

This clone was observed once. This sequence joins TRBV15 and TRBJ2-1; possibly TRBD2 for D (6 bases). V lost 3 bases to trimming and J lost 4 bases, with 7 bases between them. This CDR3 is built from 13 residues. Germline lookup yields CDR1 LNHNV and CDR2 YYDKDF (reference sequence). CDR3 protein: CATSRGGYNEQFF. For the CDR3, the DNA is TGTGCCACCAGCAGGGGGGGATACAATGAGCAGTTCTTC.

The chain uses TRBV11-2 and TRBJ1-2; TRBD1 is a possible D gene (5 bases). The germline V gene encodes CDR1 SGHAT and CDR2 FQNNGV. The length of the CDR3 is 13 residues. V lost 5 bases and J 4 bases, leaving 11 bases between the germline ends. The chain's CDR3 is CASSTSRGYGYTF. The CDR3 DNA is TGTGCCAGCAGCACCTCAAGGGGCTATGGCTACACCTTC. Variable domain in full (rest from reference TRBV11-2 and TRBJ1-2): EAGVAQSPRYKIIEKRQSVAFWCNPISGHATLYWYQQILGQGPKLLIQFQNNGVVDDSQLPKDRFSAERLKGVDSTLKIQPAKLEDSAVYLCASSTSRGYGYTFGSGTRLTVV.

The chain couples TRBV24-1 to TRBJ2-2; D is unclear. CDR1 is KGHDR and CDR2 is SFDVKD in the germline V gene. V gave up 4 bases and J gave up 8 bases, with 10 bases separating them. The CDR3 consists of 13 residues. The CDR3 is CATSDPGRGELFF. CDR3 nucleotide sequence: TGTGCCACCAGTGACCCCGGTAGAGGGGAGCTGTTTTTT.

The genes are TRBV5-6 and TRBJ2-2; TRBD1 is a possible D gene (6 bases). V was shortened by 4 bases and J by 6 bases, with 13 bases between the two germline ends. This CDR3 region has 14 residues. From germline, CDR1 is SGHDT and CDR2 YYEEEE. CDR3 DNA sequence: TGTGCCAGCAGCCCCAGGACAGTCGCCGGGGAGCTGTTTTTT. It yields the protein CASSPRTVAGELFF.

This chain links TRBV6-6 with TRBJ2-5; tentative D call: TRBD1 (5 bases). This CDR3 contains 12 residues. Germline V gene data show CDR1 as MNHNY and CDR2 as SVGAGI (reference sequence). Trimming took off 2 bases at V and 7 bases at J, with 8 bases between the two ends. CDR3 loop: CASSYQGGTQYF. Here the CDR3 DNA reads TGTGCCAGCAGTTACCAGGGTGGGACCCAGTACTTC.

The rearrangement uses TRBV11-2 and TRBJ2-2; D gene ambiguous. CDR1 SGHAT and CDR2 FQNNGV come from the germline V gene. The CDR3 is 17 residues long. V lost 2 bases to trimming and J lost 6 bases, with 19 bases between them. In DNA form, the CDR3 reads TGTGCCAGCAGCTTAAATCGGCTGCGCTTTAGGGCCGGGGAGCTGTTTTTT. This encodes CASSLNRLRFRAGELFF.

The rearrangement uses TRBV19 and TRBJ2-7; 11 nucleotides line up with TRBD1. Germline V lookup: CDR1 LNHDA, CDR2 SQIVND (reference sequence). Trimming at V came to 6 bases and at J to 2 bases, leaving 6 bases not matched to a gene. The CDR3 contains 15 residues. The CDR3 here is CASSLRGQGAYEQYF. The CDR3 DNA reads TGTGCCAGTAGCCTACGGGGACAGGGGGCCTACGAGCAGTACTTC. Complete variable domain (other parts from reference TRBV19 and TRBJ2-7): DGGITQSPKYLFRKEGQNVTLSCEQNLNHDAMYWYRQDPGQGLRLIYYSQIVNDFQKGDIAEGYSVSREKKESFPLTVTSAQKNPTAFYLCASSLRGQGAYEQYFGPGTRLTVT.

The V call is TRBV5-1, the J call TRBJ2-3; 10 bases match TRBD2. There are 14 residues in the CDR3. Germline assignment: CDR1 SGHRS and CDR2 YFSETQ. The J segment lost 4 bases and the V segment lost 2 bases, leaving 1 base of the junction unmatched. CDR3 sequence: CASSFSGGSDTQYF. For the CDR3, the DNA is TGCGCCAGCAGCTTTAGCGGGGGGTCAGATACGCAGTATTTT.

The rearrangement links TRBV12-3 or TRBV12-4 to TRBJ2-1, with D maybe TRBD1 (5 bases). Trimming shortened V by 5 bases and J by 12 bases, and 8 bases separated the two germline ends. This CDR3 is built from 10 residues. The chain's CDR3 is CASSKGRQFF. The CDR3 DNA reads TGTGCCAGCAGTAAGGGGCGGCAGTTCTTC.

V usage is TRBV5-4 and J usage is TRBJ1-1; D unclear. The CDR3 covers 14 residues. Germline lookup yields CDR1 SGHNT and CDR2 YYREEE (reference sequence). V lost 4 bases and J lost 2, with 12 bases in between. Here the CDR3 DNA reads TGTGCCAGCAGCCCAAGCCCCGGCAACACTGAAGCTTTCTTT. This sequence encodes CASSPSPGNTEAFF. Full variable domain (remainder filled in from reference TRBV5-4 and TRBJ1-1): ETGVTQSPTHLIKTRGQQVTLRCSSQSGHNTVSWYQQALGQGPQFIFQYYREEENGRGNFPPRFSGLQFPNYSSELNVNALELDDSALYLCASSPSPGNTEAFFGQGTRLTVV.

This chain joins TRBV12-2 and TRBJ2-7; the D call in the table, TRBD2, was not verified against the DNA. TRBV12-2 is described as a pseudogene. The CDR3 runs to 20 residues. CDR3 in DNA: TGTGCAAGTCGCTCTAAAAGTGCACTAGCGGGGGGTAGGCTCTCCTACGAGCAGTACTTC. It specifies CASRSKSALAGGRLSYEQYF.

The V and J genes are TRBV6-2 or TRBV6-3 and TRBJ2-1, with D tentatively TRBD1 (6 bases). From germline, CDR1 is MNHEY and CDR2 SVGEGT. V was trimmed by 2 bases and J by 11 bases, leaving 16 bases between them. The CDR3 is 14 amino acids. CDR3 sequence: CASSYPGTTAKQFF. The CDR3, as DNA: TGTGCCAGCAGTTACCCCGGGACAACCGCCAAGCAGTTCTTC.

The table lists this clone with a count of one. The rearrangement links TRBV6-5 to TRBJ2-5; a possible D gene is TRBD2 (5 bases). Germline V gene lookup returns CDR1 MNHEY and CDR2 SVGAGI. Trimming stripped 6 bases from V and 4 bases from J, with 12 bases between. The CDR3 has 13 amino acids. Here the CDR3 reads CASSPGRGETQYF. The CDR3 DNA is TGTGCCAGCAGCCCAGGCCGGGGAGAGACCCAGTACTTC.

The CDR3 DNA sequence: TGTGCCAGCAGCTCCACACTAAACTGGGGCACTGAAGCTTTCTTT. Translating it yields CASSSTLNWGTEAFF. The chain has TRBV5-8 and TRBJ1-1; D uncertain. The length of the CDR3 is 15 residues. Per the germline V gene, CDR1 is SGHTS and CDR2 is YDEGEE. V was trimmed by 3 bases and J by 4 bases, leaving 16 bases between them.

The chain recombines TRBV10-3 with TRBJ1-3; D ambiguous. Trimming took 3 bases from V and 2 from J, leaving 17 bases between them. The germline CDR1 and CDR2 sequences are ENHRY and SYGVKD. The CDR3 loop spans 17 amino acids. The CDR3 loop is CAISDSSGVLAGNTIYF. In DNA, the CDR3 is TGTGCCATCAGTGATTCTAGCGGGGTTCTTGCTGGAAACACCATATATTTT.

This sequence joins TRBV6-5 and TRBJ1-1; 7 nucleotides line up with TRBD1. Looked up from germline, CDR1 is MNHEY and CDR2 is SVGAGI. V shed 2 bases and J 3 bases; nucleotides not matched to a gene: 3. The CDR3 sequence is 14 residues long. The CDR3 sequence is CASSYRGQDTEAFF. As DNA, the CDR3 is TGTGCCAGCAGTTACAGGGGGCAAGACACTGAAGCTTTCTTT.

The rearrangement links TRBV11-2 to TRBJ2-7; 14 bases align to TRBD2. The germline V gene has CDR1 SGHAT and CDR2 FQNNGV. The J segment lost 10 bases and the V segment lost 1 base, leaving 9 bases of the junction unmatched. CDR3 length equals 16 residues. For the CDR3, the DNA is TGTGCCAGCAGCTTAGTATTTACCGGACTAGCGGGAGGACAGTACTTC. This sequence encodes CASSLVFTGLAGGQYF.

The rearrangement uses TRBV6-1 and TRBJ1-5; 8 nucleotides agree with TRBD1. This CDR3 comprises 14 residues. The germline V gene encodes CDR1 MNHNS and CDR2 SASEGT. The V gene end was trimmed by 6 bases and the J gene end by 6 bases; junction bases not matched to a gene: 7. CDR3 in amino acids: CASRQGTGGQPQHF. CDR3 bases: TGTGCCAGCAGACAAGGGACAGGTGGTCAGCCCCAGCATTTT.